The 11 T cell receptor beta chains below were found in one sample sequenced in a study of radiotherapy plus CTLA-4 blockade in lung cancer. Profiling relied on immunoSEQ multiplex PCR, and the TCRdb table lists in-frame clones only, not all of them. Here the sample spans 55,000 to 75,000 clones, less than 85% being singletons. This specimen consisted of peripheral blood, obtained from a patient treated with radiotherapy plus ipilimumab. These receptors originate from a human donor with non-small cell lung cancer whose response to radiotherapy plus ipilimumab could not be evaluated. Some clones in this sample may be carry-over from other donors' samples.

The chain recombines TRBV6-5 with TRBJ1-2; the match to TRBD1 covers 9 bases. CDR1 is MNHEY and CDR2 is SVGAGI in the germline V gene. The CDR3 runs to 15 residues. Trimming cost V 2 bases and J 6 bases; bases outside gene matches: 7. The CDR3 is CASSYGTGIIDGYTF. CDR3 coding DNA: TGTGCCAGCAGTTACGGGACAGGGATAATTGATGGCTACACCTTC.

Here the CDR3 reads CASSISGDRTDTQYF. The CDR3 bases are TGTGCCAGTAGTATTTCAGGGGACCGCACAGATACGCAGTATTTT. The V and J genes are TRBV19 and TRBJ2-3, with D possibly being TRBD1 (6 bases). The germline CDR1 and CDR2 sequences are LNHDA and SQIVND (reference sequence). This CDR3 contains 15 residues. V shed 3 bases and J shed 1 base, with 11 bases lying between them.

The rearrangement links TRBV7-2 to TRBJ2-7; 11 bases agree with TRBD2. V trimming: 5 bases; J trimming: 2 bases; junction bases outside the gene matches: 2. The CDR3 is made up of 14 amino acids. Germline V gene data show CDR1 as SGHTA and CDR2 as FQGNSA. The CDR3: CASSVSGGAYEQYF. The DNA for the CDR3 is TGTGCCAGCAGCGTTAGCGGGGGGGCCTACGAGCAGTACTTC.

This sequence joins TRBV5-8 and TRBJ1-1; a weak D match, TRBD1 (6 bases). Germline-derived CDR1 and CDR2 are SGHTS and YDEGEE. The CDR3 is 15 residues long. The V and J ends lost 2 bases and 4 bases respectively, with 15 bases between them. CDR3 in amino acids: CASSLAPQGLTEAFF. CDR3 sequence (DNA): TGTGCCAGCAGCTTAGCGCCCCAGGGGCTCACTGAAGCTTTCTTT.

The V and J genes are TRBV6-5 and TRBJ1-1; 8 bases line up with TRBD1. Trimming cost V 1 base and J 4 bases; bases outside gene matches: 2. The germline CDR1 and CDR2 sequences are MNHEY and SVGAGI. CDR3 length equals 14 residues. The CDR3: CASSYFTGGTEAFF. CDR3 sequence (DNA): TGTGCCAGCAGTTACTTCACAGGGGGCACTGAAGCTTTCTTT.

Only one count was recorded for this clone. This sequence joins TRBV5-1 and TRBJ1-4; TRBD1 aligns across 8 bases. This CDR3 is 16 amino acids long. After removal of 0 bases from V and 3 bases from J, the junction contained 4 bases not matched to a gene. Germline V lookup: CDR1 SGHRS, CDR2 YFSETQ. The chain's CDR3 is CASSLGTGRANEKLFF. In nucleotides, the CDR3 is TGCGCCAGCAGCTTGGGGACAGGGCGGGCTAATGAAAAACTGTTTTTT.

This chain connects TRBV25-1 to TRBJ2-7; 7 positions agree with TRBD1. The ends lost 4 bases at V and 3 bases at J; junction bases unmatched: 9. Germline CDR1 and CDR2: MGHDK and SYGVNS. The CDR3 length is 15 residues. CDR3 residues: CASSAANRGVYEQYF. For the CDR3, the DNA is TGTGCCAGCAGTGCCGCTAACAGGGGAGTCTACGAGCAGTACTTC.

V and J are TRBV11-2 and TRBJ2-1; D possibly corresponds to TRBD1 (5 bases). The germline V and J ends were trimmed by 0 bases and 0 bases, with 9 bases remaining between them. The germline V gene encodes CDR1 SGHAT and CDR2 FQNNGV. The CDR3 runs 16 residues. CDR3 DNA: TGTGCCAGCAGCTTAGATGGGGCGAGCTCCTACAATGAGCAGTTCTTC. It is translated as CASSLDGASSYNEQFF.

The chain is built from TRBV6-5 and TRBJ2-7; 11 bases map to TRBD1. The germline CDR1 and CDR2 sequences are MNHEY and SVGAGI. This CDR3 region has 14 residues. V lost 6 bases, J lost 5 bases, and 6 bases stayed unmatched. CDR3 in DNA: TGTGCCAGCAGAGGACAGGGGGCTGGCAACGAGCAGTACTTC. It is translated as CASRGQGAGNEQYF.

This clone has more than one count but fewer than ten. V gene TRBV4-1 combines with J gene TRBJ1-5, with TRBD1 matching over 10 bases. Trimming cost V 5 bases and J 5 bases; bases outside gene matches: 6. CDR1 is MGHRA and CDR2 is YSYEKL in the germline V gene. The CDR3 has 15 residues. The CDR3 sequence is CASSTSGQGHQPQHF. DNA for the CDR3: TGCGCCAGCAGCACATCGGGACAGGGGCATCAGCCCCAGCATTTT.

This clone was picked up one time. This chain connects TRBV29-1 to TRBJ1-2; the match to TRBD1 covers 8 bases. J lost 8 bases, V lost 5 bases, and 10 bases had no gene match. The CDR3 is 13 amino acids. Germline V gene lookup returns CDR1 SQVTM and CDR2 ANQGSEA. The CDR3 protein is CSVKLTGEGGYTF. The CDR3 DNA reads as TGCAGCGTTAAACTGACAGGGGAAGGAGGCTACACCTTC.